The clone carrying this T cell receptor (beta chain) was counted between two and nine times. The antigen is unknown. Axillary draining lymph nodes of breast cancer patients supplied the node samples. V gave up 8 bases and J gave up 8 bases; unmatched junction bases: 10. The germline CDR1 and CDR2 sequences are MDHEN and SYDVKM. The CDR3 contains 14 residues. The sample is drawn from a study of breast tumors, draining lymph nodes, adjacent tissues. Study findings and constraints: Tumors had less TCR diversity than lymph nodes, more than nontumor tissue.

TCRdb re-called the multiplex PCR reads with MiXCR, one entry per CDR3 protein. Among under 300,000 distinct CDR3 sequences listed, less than 40% were seen once. Sequencing was carried out using axillary lymph node tissue. This clonotype was obtained from a female donor with breast cancer. Some clones in this sample may be carry-over from other donors' samples. This chain joins TRBV28 and TRBJ2-1, with TRBD2 matching 9 bases. CDR3 region: CASSQAGGNYEQFF. The CDR3 DNA reads as TGTGCCAGCTCCCAAGCGGGGGGTAACTATGAGCAGTTCTTC.